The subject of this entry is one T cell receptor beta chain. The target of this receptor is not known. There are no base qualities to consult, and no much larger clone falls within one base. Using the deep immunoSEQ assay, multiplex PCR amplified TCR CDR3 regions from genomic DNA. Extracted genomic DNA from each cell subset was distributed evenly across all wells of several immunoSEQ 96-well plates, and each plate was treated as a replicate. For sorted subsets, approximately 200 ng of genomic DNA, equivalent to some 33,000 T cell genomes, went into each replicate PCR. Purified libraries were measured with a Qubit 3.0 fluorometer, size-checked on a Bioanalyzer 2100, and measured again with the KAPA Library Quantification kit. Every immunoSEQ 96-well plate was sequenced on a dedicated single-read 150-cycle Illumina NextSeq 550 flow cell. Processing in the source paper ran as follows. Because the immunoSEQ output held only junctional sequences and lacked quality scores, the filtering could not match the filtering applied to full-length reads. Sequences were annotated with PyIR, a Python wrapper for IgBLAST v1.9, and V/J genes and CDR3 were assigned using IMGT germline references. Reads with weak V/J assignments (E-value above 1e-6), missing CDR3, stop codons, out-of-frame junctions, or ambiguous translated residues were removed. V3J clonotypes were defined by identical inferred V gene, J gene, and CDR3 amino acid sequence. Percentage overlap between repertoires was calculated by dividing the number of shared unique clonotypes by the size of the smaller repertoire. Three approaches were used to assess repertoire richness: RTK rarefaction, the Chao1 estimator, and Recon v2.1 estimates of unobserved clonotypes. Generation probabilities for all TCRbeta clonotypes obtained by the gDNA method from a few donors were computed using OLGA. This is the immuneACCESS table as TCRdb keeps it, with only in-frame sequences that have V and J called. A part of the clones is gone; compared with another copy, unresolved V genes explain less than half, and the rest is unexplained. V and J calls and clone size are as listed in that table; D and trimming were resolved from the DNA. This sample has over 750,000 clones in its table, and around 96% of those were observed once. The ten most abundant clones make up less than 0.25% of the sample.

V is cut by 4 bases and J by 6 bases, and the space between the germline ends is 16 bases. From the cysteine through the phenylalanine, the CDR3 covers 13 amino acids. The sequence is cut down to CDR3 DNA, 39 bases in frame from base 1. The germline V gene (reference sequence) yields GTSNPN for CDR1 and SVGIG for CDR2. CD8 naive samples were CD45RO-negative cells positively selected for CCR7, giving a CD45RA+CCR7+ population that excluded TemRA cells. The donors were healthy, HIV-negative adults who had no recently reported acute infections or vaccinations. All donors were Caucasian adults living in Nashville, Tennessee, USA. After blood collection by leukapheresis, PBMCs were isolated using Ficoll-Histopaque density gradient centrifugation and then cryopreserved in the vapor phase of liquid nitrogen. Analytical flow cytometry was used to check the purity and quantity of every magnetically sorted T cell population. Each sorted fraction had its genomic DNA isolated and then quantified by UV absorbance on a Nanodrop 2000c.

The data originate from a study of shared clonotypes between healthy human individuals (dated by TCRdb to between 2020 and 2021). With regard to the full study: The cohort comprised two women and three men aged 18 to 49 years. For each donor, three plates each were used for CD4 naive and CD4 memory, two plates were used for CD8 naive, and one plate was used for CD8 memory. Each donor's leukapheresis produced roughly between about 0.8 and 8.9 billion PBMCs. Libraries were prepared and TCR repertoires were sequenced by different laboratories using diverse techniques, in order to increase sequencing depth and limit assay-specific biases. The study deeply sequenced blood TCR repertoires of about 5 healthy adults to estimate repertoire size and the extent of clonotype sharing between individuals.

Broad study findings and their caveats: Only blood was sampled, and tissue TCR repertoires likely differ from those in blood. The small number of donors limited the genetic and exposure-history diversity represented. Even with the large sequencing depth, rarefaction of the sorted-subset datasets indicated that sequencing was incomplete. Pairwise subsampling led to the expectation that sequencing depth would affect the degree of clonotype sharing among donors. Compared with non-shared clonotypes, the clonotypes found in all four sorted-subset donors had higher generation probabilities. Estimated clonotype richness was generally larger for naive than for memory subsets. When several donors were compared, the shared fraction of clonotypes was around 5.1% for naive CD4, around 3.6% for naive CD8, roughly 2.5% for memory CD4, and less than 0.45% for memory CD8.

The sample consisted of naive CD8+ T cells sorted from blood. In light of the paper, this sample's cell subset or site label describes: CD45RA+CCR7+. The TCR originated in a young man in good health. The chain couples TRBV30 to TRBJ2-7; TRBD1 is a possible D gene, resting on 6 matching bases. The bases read TGTGCCTGGAATCAGGGCAGAGGGGGCGAGCAGTACTTC. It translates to CAWNQGRGGEQYF.